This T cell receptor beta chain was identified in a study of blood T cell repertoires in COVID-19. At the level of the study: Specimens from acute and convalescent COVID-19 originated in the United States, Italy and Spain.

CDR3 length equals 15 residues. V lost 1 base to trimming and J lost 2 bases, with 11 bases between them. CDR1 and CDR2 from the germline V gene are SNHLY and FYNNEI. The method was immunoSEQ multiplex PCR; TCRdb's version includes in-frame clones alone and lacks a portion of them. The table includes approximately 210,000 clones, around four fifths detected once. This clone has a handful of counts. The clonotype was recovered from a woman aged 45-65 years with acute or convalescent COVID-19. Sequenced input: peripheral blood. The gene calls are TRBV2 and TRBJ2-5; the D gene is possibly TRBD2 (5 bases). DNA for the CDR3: TGTGCCAGCAGTGAAGATCCCCAGCGGCAAGAGACCCAGTACTTC. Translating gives CASSEDPQRQETQYF.